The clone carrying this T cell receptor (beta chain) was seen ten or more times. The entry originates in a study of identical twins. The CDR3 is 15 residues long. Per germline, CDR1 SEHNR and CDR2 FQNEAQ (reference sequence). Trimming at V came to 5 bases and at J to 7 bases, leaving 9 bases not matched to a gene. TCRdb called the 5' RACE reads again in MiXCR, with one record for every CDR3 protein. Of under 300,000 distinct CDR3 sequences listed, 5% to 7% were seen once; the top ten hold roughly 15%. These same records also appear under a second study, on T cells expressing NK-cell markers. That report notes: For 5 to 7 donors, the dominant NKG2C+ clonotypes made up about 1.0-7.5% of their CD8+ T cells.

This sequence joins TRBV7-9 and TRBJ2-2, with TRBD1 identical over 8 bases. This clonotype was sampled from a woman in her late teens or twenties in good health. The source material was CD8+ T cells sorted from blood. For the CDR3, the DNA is TGTGCCAGCAGCCCATGGACAGGGAATAACGGGGAGCTGTTTTTT. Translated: CASSPWTGNNGELFF.